This T cell receptor beta chain derives from a study of T-cell memory formation after mild COVID-19. Overall study results and limits: Shrinking CD4+ clones resided mostly in CM and EM, and CD8+ ones in EMRA. In pre-infection memory, a portion of responding clones appeared, which suggested that cross-reactive memory joined.

The CDR3 contains 15 residues. Trimming cost V 5 bases and J 6 bases; bases outside gene matches: 10. CDR1 is LNHNV and CDR2 is YYDKDF in the germline V gene (reference sequence). This clonotype came up a few times. No antigen is known for it. The 5'RACE method, run with constant-segment primers, produced TCR alpha and TCR beta cDNA libraries (carrying sample barcodes and UMIs). One entry per CDR3 protein results from TCRdb running MiXCR on the 5' RACE reads. The data show more than 350,000 distinct CDR3 sequences, 16% seen once. The chain couples TRBV15 to TRBJ1-5, with 7 positions matching TRBD1. The material sequenced was PBMCs or a T cell subset sorted from them (not recorded which). The receptor was derived from a man aged 18 to 29 who had mild COVID-19 (a few samples of this study predate the infection). Cell type and time point are not known. Written as DNA, the CDR3 is TGTGCCACCAGCCCCGACAGGGCCTCTTTTCAGCCCCAGCATTTT. Protein product: CATSPDRASFQPQHF.